The 6 T cell receptor beta chains below all came from one sample that was sequenced in a study of T cell responses to AZD1222 COVID-19 vaccine. Measured with immunoSEQ multiplex PCR; TCRdb has only the in-frame clones, and not every one. In the table there are roughly 150,000 clones, around 90% of which are singletons. The sequenced sample was peripheral blood, obtained on day 0 of AZD1222 vaccination. All receptors derive from an adult in good health.

This clone was recorded once. The chain carries TRBV9 and TRBJ1-2; D unclear. CDR1 and CDR2 (germline): SGDLS, YYNGEE. Trimming removed 2 bases from V and 0 bases from J, with 11 bases in between. The CDR3 has 15 amino acids. The DNA for the CDR3 is TGTGCCAGCAGCGTGGGGATAGGAGCTAACTATGGCTACACCTTC. This gives the protein CASSVGIGANYGYTF.

The CDR3 is CASTLLLGTGGANQPQHF. CDR3 nucleotide sequence: TGTGCCAGTACCCTCCTCCTCGGGACAGGGGGCGCGAATCAGCCCCAGCATTTT. The gene calls are TRBV19 and TRBJ1-5; 12 nucleotides align to TRBD1. Trimming at V came to 7 bases and at J to 4 bases, leaving 14 bases not matched to a gene. CDR1 is LNHDA, CDR2 SQIVND, per germline (reference sequence). The CDR3 has 18 residues.

This sequence joins TRBV7-9 and TRBJ2-7; TRBD2 agrees at 11 bases. CDR3 size: 17 residues. V lost 5 bases, J lost 0 bases, and 9 bases stayed unmatched. In germline, CDR1 is SEHNR, CDR2 FQNEAQ (reference sequence). The CDR3 loop is CASSRLPTSGSSYEQYF. In DNA form, the CDR3 reads TGTGCCAGCAGCCGTCTCCCTACTAGCGGGAGCTCCTACGAGCAGTACTTC.

The V and J genes are TRBV6-5 and TRBJ2-3; 12 nucleotides match TRBD2. The CDR3 covers 15 residues. Germline V CDR1 and CDR2: MNHEY, SVGAGI. Trimming removed 7 bases from V and 1 base from J; junction bases left unmatched: 3. CDR3 sequence reads: CASKRTSGGTDTQYF. DNA for the CDR3: TGTGCCAGCAAGCGGACTAGCGGGGGCACAGATACGCAGTATTTT.

This clone was seen just once. V and J are TRBV25-1 and TRBJ1-2, with D uncertain. This CDR3 is 13 amino acids long. CDR1 and CDR2 (germline): MGHDK, SYGVNS. V lost 3 bases, J lost 4 bases, and 9 bases lay in between. CDR3 coding DNA: TGTGCCAGCAGTGAGTCCGTGCTCTATGGCTACACCTTC. Amino acid sequence: CASSESVLYGYTF.

The chain links TRBV28 to TRBJ1-2, with D uncertain. Germline V gene data show CDR1 as MDHEN and CDR2 as SYDVKM. Trimming stripped 8 bases from V and 8 bases from J, with 15 bases between. The CDR3 is 12 residues long. For the CDR3, the DNA is TGTGCCAGCTACCACACGGGCGGGGGCTACACCTTC. Its protein product is CASYHTGGGYTF.